The next 6 T cell receptor beta chains were all read from a single sample in a study of blood T cell repertoires in COVID-19 (TCRdb year 2020). The protocol used for the library was the immunoSEQ multiplex PCR assay. The clones in this table, taken by TCRdb from immuneACCESS, are in-frame only. Not every clone is retained; where verified, under half of the shortfall comes from an unresolved V gene, and the cause of the rest is unknown. This sample lists under 95,000 clones; around 88% were detected once. The ten largest clonotypes hold 15% to 20% of the sample. The sample comprised peripheral blood. These receptors were obtained from an elderly woman with acute or convalescent COVID-19.

V gene TRBV29-1 combines with J gene TRBJ1-1; 7 bases fit TRBD1. The germline gives CDR1 SQVTM, CDR2 ANQGSEA. J gave up 6 bases and V 0 bases, and 19 bases lay outside the gene matches. CDR3 length equals 18 residues. The CDR3 DNA reads TGCAGCGTTGAAGATCAAGGGAAGGGGGCGAAGGGGTTGGCTGAAGCTTTCTTT. Amino acid sequence: CSVEDQGKGAKGLAEAFF.

This sequence joins TRBV6-6 and TRBJ1-1; D is undetermined. From germline, CDR1 is MNHNY and CDR2 SVGAGI (reference sequence). CDR3 length: 13 residues. V lost 2 bases and J 0 bases, leaving 4 bases between the germline ends. The CDR3 nucleotides read TGTGCCAGCAGTTACGCGGTGAACACTGAAGCTTTCTTT. This gives the protein CASSYAVNTEAFF.

The rearrangement joins TRBV9 to TRBJ1-1; 8 bases align to TRBD1. CDR3 length equals 13 residues. Trimming removed 4 bases from V and 6 bases from J; junction bases left unmatched: 5. CDR1 is SGDLS, CDR2 YYNGEE, per germline. CDR3: CASSSDREAEAFF. DNA for the CDR3: TGTGCCAGCAGCTCGGACAGGGAGGCTGAAGCTTTCTTT.

The rearrangement links TRBV27 to TRBJ1-5; D unclear. From germline, CDR1 is MNHEY and CDR2 SMNVEV (reference sequence). V lost 5 bases and J 3 bases, leaving 8 bases between the germline ends. This CDR3 contains 13 residues. The CDR3 DNA reads as TGTGCCAGCAGTGCGAAGTACAATCAGCCCCAGCATTTT. Translated, it gives CASSAKYNQPQHF.

This chain links TRBV5-1 with TRBJ2-7; D may be TRBD1 (6 bases). The CDR3 extends over 12 amino acids. Between the trimmed V and J ends, which lost 4 bases and 5 bases, there was a span of 10 bases. The germline CDR1 and CDR2 sequences are SGHRS and YFSETQ. The CDR3 is CASSIGQNEQYF. For the CDR3, the DNA is TGCGCCAGCAGCATCGGACAGAACGAGCAGTACTTC.

The V and J genes are TRBV4-2 and TRBJ2-1; weak D call: TRBD2 (6 bases). Trimming stripped 0 bases from V and 9 bases from J, with 15 bases between. CDR1 LGHNA and CDR2 YNFKEQ come from the germline V gene. The CDR3 consists of 15 residues. CDR3 DNA: TGTGCCAGCAGCCAAGAAGAGGCTTGGAGGGGTGAGCAGTTCTTC. It translates to CASSQEEAWRGEQFF.